The TCR beta chain under discussion was sequenced for a study of T-cell memory formation after mild COVID-19. V lost 4 bases, J lost 8 bases, and 16 bases lay in between. The CDR3 is 14 amino acids. CDR1 SGHDN and CDR2 FVKESK come from the germline V gene. Notes on the study in general: The SARS-CoV-2 specificity of second-wave clones reaching peak at day 37 remained unverified. CD4+ bias marked clones expanding day 15 to 37, unlike balanced contracting clones.

This clonotype was seen only a few times. What it recognizes is unknown. TCRdb re-called the 5' RACE reads through MiXCR, storing one row per CDR3 protein. The table includes fewer than 500,000 distinct CDR3 sequences, roughly 25% detected once. Input material: PBMCs or a T cell subset sorted from them (not recorded which). The chain joins TRBV14 to TRBJ2-3, with a weak D call TRBD2 (5 bases). The sequence was collected from an adult woman who had mild COVID-19 (a few samples of this study predate the infection). Cell type and time point are not known. Here the CDR3 reads CASSLLDYSGTQYF. The DNA of the CDR3 is TGTGCCAGCAGCCTTCTAGACTATTCGGGTACGCAGTATTTT. Variable domain in full (rest from reference TRBV14 and TRBJ2-3): EAGVTQFPSHSVIEKGQTVTLRCDPISGHDNLYWYRRVMGKEIKFLLHFVKESKQDESGMPNNRFLAERTGGTYSTLKVQPAELEDSGVYFCASSLLDYSGTQYFGPGTRLTVL.